This TCR beta chain was recovered during a study of blood T cell repertoires in COVID-19. In the study overall: Researchers got acute and convalescent COVID-19 samples from the United States, Italy and Spain. T cells, B-cell-depleted T cells, or PBMCs supplied cDNA or gDNA.

Original data processing: The assay estimated nucleated cells by amplifying reference gene primers. TCRdb's copy holds only in-frame clones and misses some; the assay was immunoSEQ multiplex PCR. Clonal size and the V and J genes are those of that table, whereas D and trimming came from the DNA. Of about 250,000 clones listed, around four fifths are singletons. Trimming stripped 6 bases from V and 9 bases from J, with 15 bases between. Germline CDR1 and CDR2: KGHSH and LQKENI. There are 13 residues in the CDR3. The rearrangement joins TRBV18 to TRBJ1-5; tentative D call: TRBD1 (6 bases). Sequencing was performed on peripheral blood. This sequence originates from a man aged 80 or over with acute or convalescent COVID-19. The DNA of the CDR3 is TGTGCCAGCTCCCGCGGGGGGGCAGGGCCCCAGCATTTT. Protein product: CASSRGGAGPQHF.